This T cell receptor (beta chain) is drawn from a study of control samples from healthy donors and cancer patients. The V gene end was trimmed by 6 bases and the J gene end by 4 bases; junction bases not matched to a gene: 6. CDR1 is MDHEN, CDR2 SYDVKM, per germline. The CDR3 has 14 residues. TCRdb's copy holds only in-frame clones and misses some; the assay was immunoSEQ multiplex PCR. The sample holds approximately 120,000 clones, approximately 90% seen once. The chain recombines TRBV28 with TRBJ1-2; 9 bases are shared with TRBD1. Sequenced input: blood. The receptor was derived from a human donor in good health. The donor label of this sample is uncertain. CDR3 sequence reads: CASSPDRGTYGYTF. DNA for the CDR3: TGTGCCAGCAGCCCGGACAGGGGCACCTATGGCTACACCTTC.